The clone carrying this T cell receptor beta chain was seen only a few times. What it recognizes is unknown. TCRalpha and TCRbeta libraries used 5'RACE with constant-segment primers and UMIs. TCRdb itself ran the 5' RACE reads through MiXCR, one entry per CDR3 protein. The sample has approximately 300,000 distinct CDR3 sequences, around 8% seen once. The entry originates in a study of T-cell memory formation after mild COVID-19. About the study: Each donor largely had its own TCR clusters. Study-wide points: Day 15 to 85 contracting clones showed balanced CD4/CD8; day 15 to 37 expanders favored CD4+. Mainly in CM and EM were contracting CD4+ clones; CD8+ were in EMRA.

The CDR3 has 13 residues. CDR1 ENHRY and CDR2 SYGVKD come from the germline V gene. The V and J ends lost 6 bases and 0 bases respectively, with 7 bases between them. The chain uses TRBV10-3 and TRBJ2-3; D is possibly TRBD2 (5 bases). The TCR comes from a man younger than 30 who had mild COVID-19 (a few samples of this study predate the infection). Cell type and time point are not known. Sequenced input: PBMCs or a T cell subset sorted from them (not recorded which). CDR3 protein: CAIRLGSTDTQYF. CDR3 DNA sequence: TGTGCCATCAGACTAGGGAGCACAGATACGCAGTATTTT.